The present T cell receptor beta chain was sequenced within a study of low-dose radiotherapy and immunotherapy resistance in tumors. Study-level background: Intravenous cyclophosphamide 200 mg/m2 was given every two weeks, one day before radiation and immunotherapy.

Comment on this clonotype: A much bigger clone sits one base away, suggesting this may be a read error.

Trimming at V came to 2 bases and at J to 7 bases, leaving 14 bases not matched to a gene. This CDR3 spans 16 amino acids. CDR1 and CDR2 (germline): GTSNPN, SVGIG (reference sequence). This sample's time point: after trial treatment. The treatment was: LDRT plus nivolumab, ipilimumab, low-dose cyclophosphamide and aspirin (RACIN trial). The treatment that donors received included nivolumab, ipilimumab, aspirin, low-dose cyclophosphamide and low-dose radiotherapy. Both TCRalpha and TCRbeta chains were reverse transcribed with V-gene-specific primers. The PCR that amplified TCRs ran for about 20 cycles, relying on a constant-region primer and a V-primer adapter. Each CDR3 protein gets one entry after TCRdb re-called the reads with MiXCR. The sample holds around 84,000 distinct CDR3 sequences, about 17% seen once.

The receptor was isolated from a male donor with prostate cancer. The source material was PBMCs, sampled after low-dose radiotherapy plus immunotherapy. The V and J genes are TRBV30 and TRBJ1-5, with 7 bases identical to TRBD1. CDR3 DNA: TGTGCCTGGAGTCCACAGACAGGGTTAAGTCACCAGCCCCAGCATTTT. Its translation is CAWSPQTGLSHQPQHF. Using reference TRBV30 and TRBJ1-5 for the parts outside the CDR3, the full variable domain is SQTIHQWPATLVQPVGSPLSLECTVEGTSNPNLYWYRQAAGRGLQLLFYSVGIGQISSEVPQNLSASRPQDRQFILSSKKLLLSDSGFYLCAWSPQTGLSHQPQHFGDGTRLSIL.